Below, 11 T cell receptor beta chains from the same sample are listed, as sequenced in a study of OX40 agonist ivuxolimab in advanced cancers. Profiling relied on immunoSEQ multiplex PCR, and the TCRdb table lists in-frame clones only, not all of them. This table has about 70,000 clones, 85% to 90% appearing once. The material sequenced was CD4+ or CD8+ T cells sorted from blood, taken in a trial of the OX40 agonist ivuxolimab. The receptors here all came from an adult with an advanced solid tumor such as melanoma, head and neck, liver or kidney cancer.

The count of this clone is one. The chain joins TRBV15 to TRBJ2-3, with a weak D call TRBD1 (6 bases). V was pared by 5 bases and J by 8 bases, with 17 bases between. The CDR3 covers 14 residues. Germline lookup yields CDR1 LNHNV and CDR2 YYDKDF (reference sequence). The CDR3 here is CATSGVGGKGTQYF. In DNA, the CDR3 is TGTGCCACCAGCGGAGTAGGGGGAAAGGGTACGCAGTATTTT.

The chain joins TRBV6-5 to TRBJ2-3; possible D gene TRBD2, 5 bases. Germline loops: CDR1 MNHEY, CDR2 SVGAGI. This CDR3 has 16 residues. V dropped 0 bases and J dropped 2 bases, with 12 bases sitting between them. CDR3 sequence: CASSYSFTGNTDTQYF. In DNA form, the CDR3 reads TGTGCCAGCAGTTACTCCTTTACGGGAAACACAGATACGCAGTATTTT.

The J gene is TRBJ1-1, the V gene TRBV30, with 8 bases matching TRBD1. The CDR3 extends over 15 amino acids. V trimming: 4 bases; J trimming: 1 base; junction bases outside the gene matches: 8. Germline V lookup: CDR1 GTSNPN, CDR2 SVGIG (reference sequence). DNA for the CDR3: TGTGCCTGGATCCAGTACAGGGGGAAGAACACTGAAGCTTTCTTT. It is translated as CAWIQYRGKNTEAFF.

This rearrangement joins TRBV19 to TRBJ2-5; D perhaps matches TRBD1 (6 bases). The V and J ends lost 4 bases and 0 bases respectively, with 9 bases between them. This CDR3 comprises 14 residues. CDR1 is LNHDA, CDR2 SQIVND, per germline (reference sequence). CDR3 DNA sequence: TGTGCCAGTAGTAGGGACAAATACCAAGAGACCCAGTACTTC. This codes for CASSRDKYQETQYF.

The gene calls are TRBV29-1 and TRBJ2-1, with D hard to call. V was shortened by 4 bases and J by 10 bases, with 8 bases between the two germline ends. CDR1 is SQVTM and CDR2 is ANQGSEA in the germline V gene. The CDR3 runs to 10 residues. The CDR3 loop reads CSVGEWEQFF. The CDR3 bases are TGCAGCGTTGGAGAGTGGGAGCAGTTCTTC.

The chain employs TRBV11-3 and TRBJ2-3; a possible D gene is TRBD2 (6 bases). The CDR3 consists of 17 residues. V was shortened by 2 bases and J by 2 bases, with 17 bases between the two germline ends. Germline V lookup: CDR1 SGHNT, CDR2 YENEEA. The DNA of the CDR3 is TGTGCCAGCAGCTTAACGGCGGAGGGATGGAACACAGATACGCAGTATTTT. This codes for CASSLTAEGWNTDTQYF.

The chain couples TRBV7-2 to TRBJ1-4; TRBD1 matches 7 bases. Per germline, CDR1 SGHTA and CDR2 FQGNSA. The CDR3 is 14 amino acids. The V gene end was trimmed by 4 bases and the J gene end by 3 bases; junction bases not matched to a gene: 2. The CDR3 DNA sequence: TGTGCCAGCAGCTCGACAGGGCCTAATGAAAAACTGTTTTTT. Its translation: CASSSTGPNEKLFF.

The gene calls are TRBV7-9 and TRBJ2-5, with D tentatively TRBD1 (6 bases). Germline-derived CDR1 and CDR2 are SEHNR and FQNEAQ (reference sequence). The CDR3 has 15 amino acids. The V and J ends lost 1 base and 0 bases respectively, with 9 bases between them. The CDR3 DNA is TGTGCCAGCAGCTTAGGACAGGCGTACCAAGAGACCCAGTACTTC. This gives the protein CASSLGQAYQETQYF.

The chain employs TRBV11-2 and TRBJ1-3; tentative D call: TRBD1 (5 bases). This CDR3 has 17 residues. Germline V lookup: CDR1 SGHAT, CDR2 FQNNGV. V was trimmed by 0 bases and J by 0 bases, leaving 12 bases between them. The CDR3 DNA reads as TGTGCCAGCAGCTTAGAACTACCGACAGTCTCTGGAAACACCATATATTTT. Its translation: CASSLELPTVSGNTIYF.

This chain uses TRBV5-1 with TRBJ2-2; a weak D match, TRBD2 (6 bases). Trimming removed 4 bases from V and 6 bases from J, with 13 bases in between. Germline CDR1 is SGHRS and CDR2 is YFSETQ. The CDR3 runs 14 residues. Written as DNA, the CDR3 is TGCGCCAGCAGCGTCCTAGCGACGGCCGGGGAGCTGTTTTTT. This gives the protein CASSVLATAGELFF.

V usage is TRBV19 and J usage is TRBJ1-5; 9 nucleotides match TRBD1. Per germline, CDR1 LNHDA and CDR2 SQIVND (reference sequence). CDR3 length: 16 amino acids. With 5 bases clipped from V and 3 bases from J, the junction kept 8 bases outside the gene matches. CDR3 sequence: CASSPLDRGSNQPQHF. For the CDR3, the DNA is TGTGCCAGTAGTCCATTGGACAGGGGATCCAATCAGCCCCAGCATTTT.